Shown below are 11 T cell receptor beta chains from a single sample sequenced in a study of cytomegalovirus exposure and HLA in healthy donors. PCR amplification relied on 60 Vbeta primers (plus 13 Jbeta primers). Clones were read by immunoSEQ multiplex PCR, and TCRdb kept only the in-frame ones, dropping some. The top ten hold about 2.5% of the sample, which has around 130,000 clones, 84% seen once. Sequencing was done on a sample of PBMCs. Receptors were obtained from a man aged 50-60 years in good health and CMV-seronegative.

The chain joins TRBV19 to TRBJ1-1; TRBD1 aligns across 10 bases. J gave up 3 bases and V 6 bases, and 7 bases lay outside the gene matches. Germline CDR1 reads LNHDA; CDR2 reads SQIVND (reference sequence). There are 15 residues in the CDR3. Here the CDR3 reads CASRLGQGRDTEAFF. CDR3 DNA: TGTGCCAGTAGATTGGGACAGGGGAGGGACACTGAAGCTTTCTTT.

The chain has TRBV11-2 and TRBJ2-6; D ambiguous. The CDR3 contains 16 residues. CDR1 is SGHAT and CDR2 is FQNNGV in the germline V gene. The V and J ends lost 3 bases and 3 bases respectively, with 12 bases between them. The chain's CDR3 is CASSFSPGYGANVLTF. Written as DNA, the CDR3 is TGTGCCAGCAGCTTCAGCCCAGGATATGGGGCCAACGTCCTGACTTTC. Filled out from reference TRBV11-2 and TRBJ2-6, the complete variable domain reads EAGVAQSPRYKIIEKRQSVAFWCNPISGHATLYWYQQILGQGPKLLIQFQNNGVVDDSQLPKDRFSAERLKGVDSTLKIQPAKLEDSAVYLCASSFSPGYGANVLTFGAGSRLTVL.

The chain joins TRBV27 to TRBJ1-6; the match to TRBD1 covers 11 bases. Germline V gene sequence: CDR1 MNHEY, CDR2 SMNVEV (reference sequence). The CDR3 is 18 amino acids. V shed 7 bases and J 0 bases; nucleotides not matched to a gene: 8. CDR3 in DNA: TGTGCCAGCATGGGACAGGGGGTTCAGAGCTCCTATAATTCACCCCTCCACTTT. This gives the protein CASMGQGVQSSYNSPLHF.

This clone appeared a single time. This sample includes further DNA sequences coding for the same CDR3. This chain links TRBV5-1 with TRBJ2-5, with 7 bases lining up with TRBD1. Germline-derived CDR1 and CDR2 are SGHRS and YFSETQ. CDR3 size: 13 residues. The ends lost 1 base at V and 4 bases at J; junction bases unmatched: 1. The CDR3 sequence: CASSLPGGETQYF. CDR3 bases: TGCGCCAGCAGCTTGCCAGGGGGAGAGACCCAGTACTTC.

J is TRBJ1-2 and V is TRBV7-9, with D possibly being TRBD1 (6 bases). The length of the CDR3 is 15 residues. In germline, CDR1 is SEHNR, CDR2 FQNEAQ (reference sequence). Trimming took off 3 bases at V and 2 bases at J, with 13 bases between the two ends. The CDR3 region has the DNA TGTGCCAGCAGCTTCCTGGACAGCAACAACTATGGCTACACCTTC. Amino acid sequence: CASSFLDSNNYGYTF.

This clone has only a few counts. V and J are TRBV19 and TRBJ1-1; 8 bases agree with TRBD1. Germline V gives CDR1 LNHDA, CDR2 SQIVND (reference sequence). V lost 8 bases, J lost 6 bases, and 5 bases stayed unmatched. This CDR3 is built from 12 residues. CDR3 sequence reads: CASGDRRAEAFF. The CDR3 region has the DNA TGTGCCAGTGGGGACAGGAGAGCTGAAGCTTTCTTT.

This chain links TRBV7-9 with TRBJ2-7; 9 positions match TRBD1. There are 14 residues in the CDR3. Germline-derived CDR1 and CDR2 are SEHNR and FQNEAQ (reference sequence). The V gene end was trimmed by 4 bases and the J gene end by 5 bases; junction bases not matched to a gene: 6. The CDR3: CASSSPGQGHEQYF. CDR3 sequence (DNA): TGTGCCAGCAGCTCACCGGGACAGGGACACGAGCAGTACTTC.

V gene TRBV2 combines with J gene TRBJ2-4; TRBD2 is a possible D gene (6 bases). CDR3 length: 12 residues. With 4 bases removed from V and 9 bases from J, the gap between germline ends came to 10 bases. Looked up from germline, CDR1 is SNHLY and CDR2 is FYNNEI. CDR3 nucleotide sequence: TGTGCCAGCAGTGTCGGGAGTGCCATTCAGTACTTC. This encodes CASSVGSAIQYF.

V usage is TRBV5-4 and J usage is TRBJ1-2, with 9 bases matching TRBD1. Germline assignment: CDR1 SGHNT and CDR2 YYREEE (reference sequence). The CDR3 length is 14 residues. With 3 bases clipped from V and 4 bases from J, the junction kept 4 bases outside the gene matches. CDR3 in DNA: TGTGCCAGCAGCTCCCCGACAGGGGGCTATGGCTACACCTTC. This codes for CASSSPTGGYGYTF.

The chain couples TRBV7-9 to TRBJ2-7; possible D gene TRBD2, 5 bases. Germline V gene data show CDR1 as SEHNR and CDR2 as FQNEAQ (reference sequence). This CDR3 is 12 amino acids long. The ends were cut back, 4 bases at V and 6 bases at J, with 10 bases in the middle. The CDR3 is CASSSAAGEQYF. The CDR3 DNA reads TGTGCCAGCAGCTCCGCCGCGGGCGAGCAGTACTTC.

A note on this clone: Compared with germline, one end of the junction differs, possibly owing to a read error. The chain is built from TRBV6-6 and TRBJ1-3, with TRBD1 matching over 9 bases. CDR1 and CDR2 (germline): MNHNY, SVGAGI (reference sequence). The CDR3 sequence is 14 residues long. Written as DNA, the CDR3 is TGTGCCAGCAGTCCACAGGGGGCTGGGAACATCATATATTTT. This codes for CASSPQGAGNIIYF.